This record concerns one T cell receptor (beta chain) sequence. What it recognizes is unknown. This sample is part of a study of cytomegalovirus exposure and HLA in healthy donors. The wider study: A later analysis reported the same platform for the 100 to 150 validation repertoires and the roughly 650 first-cohort repertoires. Study results and caveats: In vitro experiments confirmed that three CMV-associated chains were specific for CMV antigens. Many donors shared some public TCRs, even though most TCR sequences were rare. It was 164 TCR beta chains that were listed as cytomegalovirus-associated.

Trimming removed 7 bases at V and 4 bases at J, with 17 bases between. This CDR3 comprises 14 residues. Germline V lookup: CDR1 SNHLY, CDR2 FYNNEI. Here immunoSEQ multiplex PCR was the method, and the copy in TCRdb shows in-frame clones only, minus some. This table holds about 150,000 clones, about nine tenths found once. Sequenced sample: PBMCs. The V gene is TRBV2, the J gene TRBJ2-7; no firm D call. The clonotype comes from a man between 18 and 29 years old in good health and CMV-seronegative. DNA of the CDR3: TGTGCCAGCATCTCGGCGCGTCAGGTGTACGAGCAGTACGTC. Its protein is CASISARQVYEQYV.